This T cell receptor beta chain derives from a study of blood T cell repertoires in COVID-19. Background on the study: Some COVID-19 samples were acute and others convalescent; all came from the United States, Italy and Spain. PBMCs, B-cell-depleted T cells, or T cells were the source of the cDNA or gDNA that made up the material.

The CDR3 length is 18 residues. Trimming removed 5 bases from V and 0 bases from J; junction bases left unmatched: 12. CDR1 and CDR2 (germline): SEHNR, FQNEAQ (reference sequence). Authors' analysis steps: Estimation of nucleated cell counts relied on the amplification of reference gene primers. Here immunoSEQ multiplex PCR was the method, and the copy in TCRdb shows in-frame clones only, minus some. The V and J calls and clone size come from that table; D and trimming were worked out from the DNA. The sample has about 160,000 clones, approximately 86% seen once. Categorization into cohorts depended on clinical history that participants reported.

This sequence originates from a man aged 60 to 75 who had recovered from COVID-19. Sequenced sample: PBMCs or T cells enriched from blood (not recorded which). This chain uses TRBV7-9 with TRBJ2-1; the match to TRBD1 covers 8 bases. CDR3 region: CASSITGRQGSSYNEQFF. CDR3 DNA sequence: TGTGCCAGCAGCATAACCGGGCGACAGGGGAGCTCCTACAATGAGCAGTTCTTC.